This T cell receptor (beta chain) appears in the sequencing data of a study of shared clonotypes between healthy human individuals. About the study: Each donor's CD8 memory used one plate, CD8 naive two, each CD4 subset three.

The V end lost 7 bases, the J end lost 2 bases, and 26 bases lay between the germline ends. The CDR3 contains 18 residues. Germline V lookup: CDR1 SGHDT, CDR2 YYEEEE. Study-wide results and limits: About 4.5% of naive CD4 clonotypes were common to a handful of donors. Sequencing depth was expected to influence donor clonotype sharing.

A remark on this clone: What it binds is unknown.

For every subset, genomic DNA was evenly distributed across several immunoSEQ plates. The repertoire was sequenced with immunoSEQ multiplex PCR; TCRdb's copy has only in-frame clones and lacks some. Of millions of clones listed, about 95% are singletons. Selected positively for CCR7 and CD45RO-negative, naive CD8 cells excluded terminally differentiated effector memory CD45RA+ cells. V is TRBV5-6 and J is TRBJ2-3; a possible D gene is TRBD1 (6 bases). This clonotype originated in a man between 18 and 29 years old in good health. Sequenced: naive CD8+ T cells sorted from blood. CDR3 sequence reads: CASDGPTHRETNTDTQYF. As DNA, the CDR3 is TGTGCCAGCGACGGACCTACACACAGGGAAACCAACACAGATACGCAGTATTTT.